This is a list of T cell receptor beta chains from one sample in a study of shared T cell receptors in the human thymus. Some clones are missing from TCRdb's copy, which holds only in-frame ones; the method was immunoSEQ multiplex PCR. The sample has hundreds of thousands of clones, roughly 90% seen once; the top ten hold approximately 0.01%. The same data also contributed to another study, on human thymus T cells.

The sample was thymocytes. The receptor set was obtained from a boy in the first two years of life with a congenital heart defect. Each CDR3 is given with its conserved first and last residue. The D gene is left open where the match is weak. Clone size is shown for a subset of rows, as once, few, many or a class of expanded clone.

CAISGDREPQRGNTIYF,TGTGCCATCAGTGGGGACAGGGAGCCCCAGAGAGGAAACACCATATATTTT,TRBJ1-3,.,TRBD1,TRBV10-3
CASSFSPGTSRIAGELFF,TGTGCCAGTAGTTTCTCCCCAGGGACTTCCCGTATAGCCGGGGAGCTGTTTTTT,TRBJ2-2,.,.,TRBV19
CASSLRADREHEQYF,TGTGCCAGCAGCTTAAGGGCGGACAGGGAGCACGAGCAGTACTTC,TRBJ2-7,.,TRBD1,TRBV13
CASSALRDSSSYEQYF,TGTGCCAGTAGTGCCCTCCGGGACAGCAGCTCCTACGAGCAGTACTTC,TRBJ2-7,.,TRBD1,TRBV19
CASSCPGTNSGNTIYF,TGTGCCAGCAGCTGCCCCGGGACAAACTCTGGAAACACCATATATTTT,TRBJ1-3,.,.,TRBV7-6
CASSLTGLYGYTF,TGTGCCAGCAGTTTGACAGGGCTCTATGGCTACACCTTC,TRBJ1-2,.,TRBD1,TRBV27
CAWTSRVAGNTIYF,TGTGCCTGGACCTCTCGGGTGGCTGGAAACACCATATATTTT,TRBJ1-3,.,.,TRBV30
CASTPRNDTQYF,TGTGCCAGCACCCCCAGGAACGATACGCAGTATTTT,TRBJ2-3,once,.,TRBV6-1
CASSLGWSNEKLFF,TGTGCCAGCAGTCTAGGATGGTCTAATGAAAAACTGTTTTTT,TRBJ1-4,.,.,TRBV27
CASSLDAGSTDTQYF,TGTGCCAGCAGCTTAGATGCCGGGAGCACAGATACGCAGTATTTT,TRBJ2-3,once,.,TRBV11-3
CATTDREYYQPQHF,TGTGCCACCACGGACAGGGAGTATTATCAGCCCCAGCATTTT,TRBJ1-5,once,TRBD1,TRBV2
CASSYLPGMNTEAFF,TGTGCCAGCAGTTACCTGCCAGGGATGAACACTGAAGCTTTCTTT,TRBJ1-1,.,.,TRBV27
CASSRTSGGREQYF,TGTGCCAGCAGCAGGACGTCGGGGGGGCGGGAGCAGTACTTC,TRBJ2-7,.,TRBD2,TRBV6-5
CASSEEGQGVAYEQYF,TGTGCCAGCAGTGAAGAGGGACAGGGGGTAGCCTACGAGCAGTACTTC,TRBJ2-7,.,TRBD1,TRBV6-1
CASSLLAGGPIGEQFF,TGTGCCAGCAGCTTACTAGCGGGAGGGCCCATCGGTGAGCAGTTCTTC,TRBJ2-1,once,TRBD2,TRBV13
CASSHSGTLDNEQFF,TGTGCCAGCAGCCACTCGGGGACATTGGACAATGAGCAGTTCTTC,TRBJ2-1,.,.,TRBV7-2
CASSIDLGSFSNQPQHF,TGTGCCAGTAGTATAGATCTTGGGAGCTTTAGCAATCAGCCCCAGCATTTT,TRBJ1-5,.,.,TRBV19
CAWRRGWWELFF,TGTGCCTGGAGGCGAGGTTGGTGGGAGCTGTTTTTT,TRBJ2-2,.,.,TRBV30
CAWSVFPPLVGEDTEAFF,TGTGCCTGGAGTGTATTCCCCCCCCTCGTGGGGGAGGACACTGAAGCTTTCTTT,TRBJ1-1,.,.,TRBV30
CASSSCTSGDSSYEQYF,TGCGCCAGCAGCTCCTGTACTAGCGGGGATAGCTCCTACGAGCAGTACTTC,TRBJ2-7,.,TRBD2,TRBV4-3
CASRITGLASPETQYF,TGTGCCAGTAGGATAACGGGACTAGCGAGTCCAGAGACCCAGTACTTC,TRBJ2-5,once,TRBD2,TRBV19
CASSRPGGGAYEQYF,TGTGCCAGCAGCAGACCTGGGGGGGGCGCGTACGAGCAGTACTTC,TRBJ2-7,.,.,TRBV5-6
CASSQDFRAGGLGYEQYF,TGTGCCAGCAGCCAAGATTTTCGAGCGGGAGGTCTTGGCTACGAGCAGTACTTC,TRBJ2-7,.,TRBD2,TRBV4-2